What follows are 10 T cell receptor beta chains derived from one specimen sequenced in a study of shared clonotypes between healthy human individuals. Here immunoSEQ multiplex PCR was the method, and the copy in TCRdb shows in-frame clones only, minus some. Of over 850,000 clones detected, around 78% appear once; the ten largest clones hold under 0.65%. The sample taken for sequencing was memory CD4+ T cells from PBMCs. Subset denoted: CD45RA-negative fraction. Source of these receptors: a young man in good health. Some clones in this sample may be carry-over from other donors' samples.

The gene calls are TRBV6-5 and TRBJ2-7, with D perhaps matching TRBD1 (6 bases). Deletions cut 1 base from V and 1 base from J, with 11 bases between. Germline V CDR1 and CDR2: MNHEY, SVGAGI. The CDR3 totals 15 residues. This CDR3 reads CASSYWDIWSYEQYF. DNA for the CDR3: TGTGCCAGCAGTTACTGGGACATATGGTCCTACGAGCAGTACTTC.

In this sample, this clone turned up a few times. The V gene is TRBV6-1, the J gene TRBJ1-2; the D is unclear. This CDR3 spans 14 amino acids. V dropped 0 bases and J dropped 2 bases, with 7 bases sitting between them. The germline CDR1 and CDR2 sequences are MNHNS and SASEGT. CDR3 sequence (DNA): TGTGCCAGCAGTGAAGCAGGTAGCAACTATGGCTACACCTTC. This gives the protein CASSEAGSNYGYTF.

The rearrangement uses TRBV19 and TRBJ1-3; D may be TRBD1 (5 bases). V was clipped by 5 bases and J by 0 bases, with 17 bases between them. This CDR3 comprises 17 residues. Germline V CDR1 and CDR2: LNHDA, SQIVND (reference sequence). The CDR3 DNA reads TGTGCCAGTAGTGCAACCGGGACGGGTCTCTCTGGAAACACCATATATTTT. Protein sequence: CASSATGTGLSGNTIYF.

CDR3 amino acids: CATSSRSGPTGELFF. The DNA of the CDR3 is TGTGCCACCAGCAGTCGTTCGGGGCCGACCGGGGAGCTGTTTTTT. The chain carries TRBV15 and TRBJ2-2; possibly TRBD1 or TRBD2 for D (5 bases each). Germline V gene sequence: CDR1 LNHNV, CDR2 YYDKDF (reference sequence). The V end lost 3 bases, the J end lost 5 bases, and 13 bases lay between the germline ends. CDR3 length equals 15 residues.

The J gene is TRBJ2-5, the V gene TRBV29-1; 12 nucleotides line up with TRBD2. Germline CDR1 SQVTM, CDR2 ANQGSEA. The CDR3 runs 15 residues. Trimming took 3 bases from V and 4 from J; bases not matched to a gene: 6. As DNA, the CDR3 is TGCAGCGTTGATGGCCTAGCGGGAGGGGGAGAGACCCAGTACTTC. Amino acid sequence: CSVDGLAGGGETQYF.

This clone was seen only a few times. V is TRBV28 and J is TRBJ1-1; 9 bases align to TRBD1. The V and J ends lost 5 bases and 10 bases, in that order; junction bases with no gene match: 8. CDR3 length: 13 amino acids. Germline V lookup: CDR1 MDHEN, CDR2 SYDVKM. The CDR3 sequence: CASSPLGTGLAFF. In nucleotides, the CDR3 is TGTGCCAGCAGTCCGCTGGGGACAGGGTTAGCTTTCTTT.

CDR3 in amino acids: CASSPGSSGSTGELFF. CDR3 sequence (DNA): TGCGCCAGCAGCCCCGGCAGTAGCGGGAGCACCGGGGAGCTGTTTTTT. The J gene is TRBJ2-2, the V gene TRBV5-1; 9 nucleotides match TRBD2. This CDR3 spans 16 amino acids. CDR1 SGHRS and CDR2 YFSETQ come from the germline V gene. The trim removed 4 bases at V and 4 bases at J, leaving 8 bases unmatched. Using reference TRBV5-1 and TRBJ2-2 for the parts outside the CDR3, the full variable domain is KAGVTQTPRYLIKTRGQQVTLSCSPISGHRSVSWYQQTPGQGLQFLFEYFSETQRNKGNFPGRFSGRQFSNSRSEMNVSTLELGDSALYLCASSPGSSGSTGELFFGEGSRLTVL.

To note about this clone: A single base separates this from a much larger clone, so it may be a read error. The sample holds other DNA sequences that translate to the same CDR3. The rearrangement joins TRBV5-1 to TRBJ2-7, with TRBD2 identical over 9 bases. From germline, CDR1 is SGHRS and CDR2 YFSETQ. V shed 0 bases and J 3 bases; nucleotides not matched to a gene: 1. This CDR3 has 14 amino acids. The CDR3 sequence is CASSLGSGSYEQYF. CDR3 sequence (DNA): TGCGCCAGCAGCTTGGGTAGCGGGAGCTACGAGCAGTACTTC.

V is TRBV7-9 and J is TRBJ2-7, with D possibly being TRBD1 (6 bases). Germline lookup yields CDR1 SEHNR and CDR2 FQNEAQ (reference sequence). The CDR3 extends over 13 amino acids. Trimming shortened V by 3 bases and J by 6 bases, and 12 bases separated the two germline ends. The CDR3, as DNA: TGTGCCAGCAGCTTGTCAGGGGCGGGCGAGCAGTACTTC. Encoded protein: CASSLSGAGEQYF.

The V and J genes are TRBV27 and TRBJ1-1; TRBD1 is a possible D gene (6 bases). Germline V gives CDR1 MNHEY, CDR2 SMNVEV (reference sequence). This CDR3 comprises 14 residues. V was clipped by 5 bases and J by 6 bases, with 16 bases between them. The CDR3 loop is CASSPLTGIPEAFF. Here the CDR3 DNA reads TGTGCCAGCAGTCCCCTTACAGGGATCCCTGAAGCTTTCTTT.